Listed below are T cell receptor beta chains from one sample, sequenced in a study of cytomegalovirus exposure and HLA in healthy donors. The repertoire was sequenced with immunoSEQ multiplex PCR; TCRdb's copy has only in-frame clones and lacks some. Of about 93,000 clones listed, around 76% are singletons. Source material: PBMCs. The receptors originated from a man aged 30 to 39 in good health and CMV-seronegative. Both conserved end residues are part of each CDR3. The order of the fields is CDR3 length, J gene, V gene, clone size, D gene, CDR3 protein, CDR3 DNA. D genes are given only for firm matches. The listing skips clone size in some rows; elsewhere it reads once, few, many or a size class.

len: 12; j_gene: TRBJ1-3; v_gene: TRBV6-6; abundance: .; d_gene: .; CDR3aa: CASSYLGDTIYF; CDR3nt: TGTGCCAGCAGTTACCTCGGTGACACCATATATTTT
len: 16; j_gene: TRBJ2-2; v_gene: TRBV7-2; abundance: .; d_gene: .; CDR3aa: CASSFPTLGSTGELFF; CDR3nt: TGTGCCAGCAGCTTCCCAACCTTGGGGAGCACCGGGGAGCTGTTTTTT
len: 14; j_gene: TRBJ2-1; v_gene: TRBV5-6; abundance: .; d_gene: .; CDR3aa: CASSYDTIYNEQFF; CDR3nt: TGTGCCAGCAGCTATGACACCATCTACAATGAGCAGTTCTTC
len: 13; j_gene: TRBJ1-2; v_gene: TRBV9; abundance: .; d_gene: TRBD1; CDR3aa: CASSAGTGNGYTF; CDR3nt: TGTGCCAGCAGCGCAGGGACAGGGAATGGCTACACCTTC
len: 15; j_gene: TRBJ2-4; v_gene: TRBV5-1; abundance: .; d_gene: .; CDR3aa: CASSSIGVSKNIQYF; CDR3nt: TGCGCCAGCAGCTCCATAGGAGTATCCAAAAACATTCAGTACTTC
len: 12; j_gene: TRBJ1-6; v_gene: TRBV15; abundance: .; d_gene: .; CDR3aa: CATSSSFSPLHF; CDR3nt: TGTGCCACCAGCAGTTCATTTTCACCCCTCCACTTT
len: 16; j_gene: TRBJ1-2; v_gene: TRBV27; abundance: .; d_gene: TRBD1; CDR3aa: CASSRQGSGLVYGYTF; CDR3nt: TGTGCCAGCAGCAGACAGGGGAGCGGCTTAGTCTATGGCTACACCTTC
len: 14; j_gene: TRBJ1-3; v_gene: TRBV15; abundance: .; d_gene: TRBD1; CDR3aa: CATSTGGTGNTIYF; CDR3nt: TGTGCCACCTCCACAGGGGGTACTGGAAACACCATATATTTT
len: 16; j_gene: TRBJ1-6; v_gene: TRBV7-9; abundance: .; d_gene: TRBD1; CDR3aa: CASSLVGAGGLSPLHF; CDR3nt: TGTGCCAGCAGCTTAGTAGGGGCAGGGGGCCTATCACCCCTCCACTTT
len: 15; j_gene: TRBJ2-2; v_gene: TRBV10-3; abundance: .; d_gene: TRBD1; CDR3aa: CAISERQGPTGELFF; CDR3nt: TGTGCCATTAGTGAAAGACAGGGACCCACCGGGGAGCTGTTTTTT
len: 14; j_gene: TRBJ2-1; v_gene: TRBV25-1; abundance: .; d_gene: .; CDR3aa: CASRVGGVYNEQFF; CDR3nt: TGTGCCAGCAGGGTGGGGGGAGTCTACAATGAGCAGTTCTTC
len: 17; j_gene: TRBJ2-1; v_gene: TRBV19; abundance: .; d_gene: TRBD2; CDR3aa: CASSILNLAGGYNEQFF; CDR3nt: TGTGCCAGTAGTATCCTTAACCTAGCGGGAGGTTACAATGAGCAGTTCTTC
len: 15; j_gene: TRBJ1-4; v_gene: TRBV6-1; abundance: many; d_gene: .; CDR3aa: CASSGGRETNEKLFF; CDR3nt: TGTGCCAGCAGTGGAGGGCGCGAAACTAATGAAAAACTGTTTTTT
len: 19; j_gene: TRBJ2-6; v_gene: TRBV27; abundance: .; d_gene: .; CDR3aa: CASSFLNPATVSGANVLTF; CDR3nt: TGTGCCAGCAGTTTCCTTAATCCTGCGACAGTATCTGGGGCCAACGTCCTGACTTTC
len: 15; j_gene: TRBJ1-2; v_gene: TRBV19; abundance: few; d_gene: TRBD1; CDR3aa: CASSIATGAGNGYTF; CDR3nt: TGTGCCAGTAGTATAGCGACAGGGGCTGGGAATGGCTACACCTTC
len: 13; j_gene: TRBJ1-2; v_gene: TRBV18; abundance: .; d_gene: .; CDR3aa: CASSPQQSYGYTF; CDR3nt: TGTGCCAGCTCACCACAACAGAGCTATGGCTACACCTTC
len: 18; j_gene: TRBJ1-4; v_gene: TRBV27; abundance: .; d_gene: TRBD1; CDR3aa: CASSPRQGRGRTNEKLFF; CDR3nt: TGTGCCAGCAGTCCTAGACAGGGGAGGGGACGAACTAATGAAAAACTGTTTTTT
len: 17; j_gene: TRBJ1-6; v_gene: TRBV5-6; abundance: .; d_gene: TRBD1; CDR3aa: CASSLAHRGELGSPLHF; CDR3nt: TGTGCCAGCAGCTTGGCCCACAGGGGAGAATTAGGCTCACCCCTCCACTTT
len: 14; j_gene: TRBJ2-7; v_gene: TRBV5-6; abundance: .; d_gene: TRBD2; CDR3aa: CASSLGTSFYEQYF; CDR3nt: TGTGCCAGCAGCTTGGGGACTAGCTTCTACGAGCAGTACTTC
len: 15; j_gene: TRBJ1-1; v_gene: TRBV7-3; abundance: once; d_gene: TRBD1; CDR3aa: CASSKGTAMNTEAFF; CDR3nt: TGTGCCAGCAGCAAGGGGACAGCTATGAACACTGAAGCTTTCTTT
len: 14; j_gene: TRBJ1-4; v_gene: TRBV7-9; abundance: .; d_gene: TRBD1; CDR3aa: CASSLGQINEKLFF; CDR3nt: TGTGCCAGCAGCTTGGGACAGATTAATGAAAAACTGTTTTTT
len: 15; j_gene: TRBJ1-5; v_gene: TRBV15; abundance: .; d_gene: TRBD1; CDR3aa: CATSNDRGGNQPQHF; CDR3nt: TGTGCCACCAGCAACGACAGGGGTGGGAATCAGCCCCAGCATTTT
len: 17; j_gene: TRBJ1-4; v_gene: TRBV6-1; abundance: few; d_gene: TRBD1; CDR3aa: CASSARNRGRTNEKLFF; CDR3nt: TGTGCCAGCAGTGCCCGAAACAGGGGGAGGACTAATGAAAAACTGTTTTTT
len: 13; j_gene: TRBJ2-7; v_gene: TRBV2; abundance: .; d_gene: .; CDR3aa: CASSEIRDTEQYF; CDR3nt: TGTGCCAGCAGTGAGATTCGGGATACCGAGCAGTACTTC
len: 14; j_gene: TRBJ2-7; v_gene: TRBV6-6; abundance: .; d_gene: .; CDR3aa: CASSYSRSSYEQYF; CDR3nt: TGTGCCAGCAGTTACTCGAGGAGCTCCTACGAGCAGTACTTC
len: 15; j_gene: TRBJ1-1; v_gene: TRBV11-3; abundance: .; d_gene: TRBD1; CDR3aa: CASSLGTGANTEAFF; CDR3nt: TGTGCCAGCAGCTTAGGGACAGGAGCGAACACTGAAGCTTTCTTT
len: 13; j_gene: TRBJ1-2; v_gene: TRBV9; abundance: .; d_gene: .; CDR3aa: CASSPDGGYGYTF; CDR3nt: TGTGCCAGCAGCCCTGACGGCGGCTATGGCTACACCTTC
len: 15; j_gene: TRBJ2-5; v_gene: TRBV14; abundance: .; d_gene: .; CDR3aa: CASSPGTRGRETQYF; CDR3nt: TGTGCCAGCAGCCCCGGGACTAGGGGGCGGGAGACCCAGTACTTC
len: 16; j_gene: TRBJ2-3; v_gene: TRBV5-1; abundance: once; d_gene: .; CDR3aa: CASSLGQTMGPDTQYF; CDR3nt: TGCGCCAGCAGCTTGGGACAAACAATGGGTCCAGATACGCAGTATTTT
len: 18; j_gene: TRBJ1-6; v_gene: TRBV7-9; abundance: once; d_gene: .; CDR3aa: CSSSQGTVLSSYNSPLHF; CDR3nt: TGTTCCAGCAGCCAGGGGACGGTACTAAGCTCCTATAATTCACCCCTCCACTTT
len: 14; j_gene: TRBJ2-3; v_gene: TRBV6-1; abundance: .; d_gene: .; CDR3aa: CASRKTQSTDTQYF; CDR3nt: TGTGCCAGCAGAAAGACACAGAGCACAGATACGCAGTATTTT
len: 12; j_gene: TRBJ2-1; v_gene: TRBV5-5; abundance: .; d_gene: TRBD2; CDR3aa: CASSPGGNEQFF; CDR3nt: TGTGCCAGCAGCCCGGGGGGAAATGAGCAGTTCTTC
len: 14; j_gene: TRBJ1-1; v_gene: TRBV9; abundance: .; d_gene: TRBD1; CDR3aa: CASSPLGQGGEAFF; CDR3nt: TGTGCCAGCAGCCCGCTAGGGCAGGGGGGTGAAGCTTTCTTT
len: 15; j_gene: TRBJ1-1; v_gene: TRBV7-2; abundance: .; d_gene: .; CDR3aa: CASSSLGGWNTEAFF; CDR3nt: TGTGCCAGCAGCAGTTTGGGGGGTTGGAACACTGAAGCTTTCTTT
len: 15; j_gene: TRBJ2-1; v_gene: TRBV18; abundance: .; d_gene: TRBD2; CDR3aa: CASSPSGGATYEQFF; CDR3nt: TGTGCCAGCTCACCGAGCGGGGGGGCTACTTATGAGCAGTTCTTC
len: 11; j_gene: TRBJ1-1; v_gene: TRBV20-1; abundance: .; d_gene: .; CDR3aa: CSAHRDLVAFF; CDR3nt: TGCAGTGCGCACCGGGACTTGGTAGCTTTCTTT
len: 14; j_gene: TRBJ2-2; v_gene: TRBV6-1; abundance: .; d_gene: TRBD1; CDR3aa: CASSAQGSTGELFF; CDR3nt: TGTGCCAGCAGTGCACAGGGGAGCACCGGGGAGCTGTTTTTT
len: 14; j_gene: TRBJ1-2; v_gene: TRBV7-8; abundance: .; d_gene: .; CDR3aa: CATAGVRNNYGYTF; CDR3nt: TGTGCCACCGCGGGGGTCCGGAATAACTATGGCTACACCTTC
len: 18; j_gene: TRBJ2-1; v_gene: TRBV27; abundance: .; d_gene: TRBD2; CDR3aa: CASSFLSFPLAGGNEQFF; CDR3nt: TGTGCCAGCAGTTTCCTCTCTTTCCCCCTAGCGGGGGGCAATGAGCAGTTCTTC
len: 12; j_gene: TRBJ2-3; v_gene: TRBV5-1; abundance: .; d_gene: .; CDR3aa: CASSEGTDTQYF; CDR3nt: TGCGCCAGCAGCGAGGGTACAGATACGCAGTATTTT
len: 16; j_gene: TRBJ2-5; v_gene: TRBV11-1; abundance: few; d_gene: TRBD1; CDR3aa: CASSLAFQGAWETQYF; CDR3nt: TGTGCCAGCAGCTTAGCTTTCCAGGGGGCATGGGAGACCCAGTACTTC
len: 15; j_gene: TRBJ1-5; v_gene: TRBV5-1; abundance: .; d_gene: TRBD1; CDR3aa: CASSLGQGSNQPQHF; CDR3nt: TGCGCCAGCAGCTTGGGACAGGGAAGCAATCAGCCCCAGCATTTT
len: 14; j_gene: TRBJ1-1; v_gene: TRBV18; abundance: .; d_gene: TRBD1; CDR3aa: CASSRSGQGSVAFF; CDR3nt: TGTGCCAGCTCAAGATCGGGACAGGGTTCTGTAGCTTTCTTT
len: 16; j_gene: TRBJ2-3; v_gene: TRBV7-8; abundance: .; d_gene: TRBD1; CDR3aa: CASSRRGQGAGDTQYF; CDR3nt: TGTGCCAGCAGCCGCCGGGGACAGGGGGCTGGAGATACGCAGTATTTT
len: 11; j_gene: TRBJ1-2; v_gene: TRBV20-1; abundance: .; d_gene: .; CDR3aa: CSAILRVGYTF; CDR3nt: TGCAGTGCTATTCTACGGGTTGGCTACACCTTC
len: 18; j_gene: TRBJ1-1; v_gene: TRBV7-9; abundance: .; d_gene: .; CDR3aa: CASSFPPRQGNKGTEAFF; CDR3nt: TGTGCCAGCAGCTTCCCCCCCAGGCAGGGTAATAAGGGCACTGAAGCTTTCTTT
len: 13; j_gene: TRBJ2-4; v_gene: TRBV19; abundance: .; d_gene: .; CDR3aa: CASSGGQGDIQYF; CDR3nt: TGTGCCAGTAGTGGGGGACAAGGAGACATTCAGTACTTC
len: 17; j_gene: TRBJ1-4; v_gene: TRBV11-2; abundance: .; d_gene: TRBD1; CDR3aa: CASSLGTRTGKMRKLFF; CDR3nt: TGTGCCAGCAGCTTAGGCACCCGGACAGGCAAAATGCGAAAACTGTTTTTT
len: 16; j_gene: TRBJ2-1; v_gene: TRBV4-1; abundance: .; d_gene: .; CDR3aa: CASSQGTRTFGNEQFF; CDR3nt: TGCGCCAGCAGCCAAGGGACGAGGACTTTCGGCAATGAGCAGTTCTTC
len: 14; j_gene: TRBJ1-4; v_gene: TRBV27; abundance: .; d_gene: .; CDR3aa: CASSPRGAVEKLFF; CDR3nt: TGTGCCAGCAGCCCCCGCGGGGCGGTTGAAAAACTGTTTTTT
len: 13; j_gene: TRBJ1-1; v_gene: TRBV9; abundance: .; d_gene: .; CDR3aa: CASSVGQGTEAFF; CDR3nt: TGTGCCAGCAGCGTAGGGCAGGGGACTGAAGCTTTCTTT
len: 14; j_gene: TRBJ1-5; v_gene: TRBV27; abundance: .; d_gene: .; CDR3aa: CASSLGASNQPQHF; CDR3nt: TGTGCCAGCAGTCTTGGGGCGAGCAATCAGCCCCAGCATTTT
len: 15; j_gene: TRBJ2-7; v_gene: TRBV7-6; abundance: .; d_gene: TRBD2; CDR3aa: CASSLGLAGGNEQYF; CDR3nt: TGTGCCAGCAGCCTGGGACTAGCGGGGGGGAACGAGCAGTACTTC
len: 16; j_gene: TRBJ1-1; v_gene: TRBV14; abundance: .; d_gene: TRBD1; CDR3aa: CASSRGTGAQGTEAFF; CDR3nt: TGTGCCAGCAGCCGGGGGACAGGGGCGCAGGGCACTGAAGCTTTCTTT
len: 20; j_gene: TRBJ1-6; v_gene: TRBV7-8; abundance: .; d_gene: TRBD1; CDR3aa: CASSLAPPRGTISYNSPLHF; CDR3nt: TGTGCCAGCAGCTTAGCCCCCCCCAGGGGGACGATCTCCTATAATTCACCCCTCCACTTT
len: 13; j_gene: TRBJ1-1; v_gene: TRBV7-3; abundance: .; d_gene: TRBD1; CDR3aa: CASSSTTGFEAFF; CDR3nt: TGTGCCAGCAGCTCAACGACAGGGTTTGAGGCTTTCTTT
len: 14; j_gene: TRBJ2-1; v_gene: TRBV19; abundance: .; d_gene: .; CDR3aa: CASSIVGGSNEQFF; CDR3nt: TGTGCCAGTAGTATTGTGGGAGGCTCCAATGAGCAGTTCTTC
len: 15; j_gene: TRBJ1-1; v_gene: TRBV6-1; abundance: .; d_gene: .; CDR3aa: CASSSGEGRNTEAFF; CDR3nt: TGTGCCAGCAGTTCTGGGGAGGGCAGGAACACTGAAGCTTTCTTT